This T cell receptor (beta chain) was identified in a study of T cells in Graves' hyperthyroidism and ophthalmopathy. Findings and caveats of the study: Most clonotypes expanded in the thyroid (above 0.001) were also present in blood. Ophthalmopathy could be told apart from stable hyperthyroidism with a 13 V-J model.

The TCR beta CDR3 regions underwent amplification using RNA transcripts as the source. TCR CDR3 underwent first-round RT-PCR with the HTBI primer set. TCRdb reanalysed the multiplex PCR reads using MiXCR and keeps one entry per CDR3 protein. The table includes approximately 430,000 distinct CDR3 sequences, about a sixth detected once. A patient was excluded if there was uncontrolled infection, other autoimmune disease, pregnancy or lactation. Each diagnosis drew on symptoms, thyroxine, TRAb, thyroid ultrasound and orbital computed tomography findings. With V trimmed by 3 bases and J by 15 bases, 5 bases remained unmatched. The germline V gene has CDR1 SGHAT and CDR2 FQNNGV. The CDR3 is made up of 12 amino acids. Notes on this clonotype: Its target is unknown.

The sample was blood. This receptor was obtained from a young woman with Graves' hyperthyroidism. This sequence joins TRBV11-2 and TRBJ1-3, with 10 bases identical to TRBD1. Written as DNA, the CDR3 is TGTGCCAGCAGCTTCCGGGACAGGGGACGATATTTT. It yields the protein CASSFRDRGRYF.